This T cell receptor (beta chain) was obtained from a study of spatial heterogeneity in lung cancer. The germline CDR1 and CDR2 sequences are ENHRY and SYGVKD. Unmatched junction bases numbered 3, after V lost 2 bases and J lost 4 bases. The CDR3 extends over 15 amino acids. This clonotype was seen ten or more times. Its target is unknown. Found in a library prepared for alpha chains, this beta chain is an off-target read, and its abundance has little meaning. The time point is: sample taken at primary tumor resection. Unique molecular identifiers, one per molecule, were present on every TCR cDNA molecule. TCRdb passed the 5' RACE reads through MiXCR, listing each CDR3 protein once. The sample lists approximately 15,000 distinct CDR3 sequences; about 4.8% were seen once. General study findings and limits: Ubiquitous expanded TCR counts tracked ubiquitous nonsynonymous mutations, and regional counts tracked regional ones. For expanded intratumoral alpha and beta TCRs, counts tracked tumor mutation counts. Estimated coverage of tumor T cells was around 7.7% for alpha and 11% to 15% for beta chains.

The sequence was obtained from a female donor with early-stage non-small cell lung cancer. The rearrangement joins TRBV10-3 to TRBJ2-1, with 9 bases identical to TRBD2. The input for sequencing was lung tumor tissue, taken at surgery. CDR3 in amino acids: CAISEGSGGYNEQFF. CDR3 coding DNA: TGTGCCATCAGTGAGGGTAGCGGGGGATACAATGAGCAGTTCTTC.